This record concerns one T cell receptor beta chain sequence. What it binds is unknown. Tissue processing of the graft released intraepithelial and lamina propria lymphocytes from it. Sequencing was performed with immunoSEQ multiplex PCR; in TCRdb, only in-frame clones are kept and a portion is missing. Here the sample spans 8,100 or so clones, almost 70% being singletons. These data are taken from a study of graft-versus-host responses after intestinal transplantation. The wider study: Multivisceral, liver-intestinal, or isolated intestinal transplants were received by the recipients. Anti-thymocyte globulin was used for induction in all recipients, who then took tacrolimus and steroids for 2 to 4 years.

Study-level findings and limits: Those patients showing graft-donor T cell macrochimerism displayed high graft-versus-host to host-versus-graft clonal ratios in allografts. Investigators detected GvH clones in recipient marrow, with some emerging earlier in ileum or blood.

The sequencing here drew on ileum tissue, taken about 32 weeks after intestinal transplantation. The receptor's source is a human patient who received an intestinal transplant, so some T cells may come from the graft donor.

CDR3 protein: CASSEQTLSGASSDTQYF. In DNA form, the CDR3 reads TGTGCCAGCAGTGAACAAACTTTGTCGGGGGCGTCCTCAGATACGCAGTATTTT. The rearrangement uses TRBV6-1 and TRBJ2-3; D may correspond to TRBD1 or TRBD2 (6 bases each). Germline CDR1 and CDR2: MNHNS and SASEGT. The CDR3 sequence is 18 residues long. Between the trimmed V and J ends, which lost 2 bases and 4 bases, there was a span of 22 bases.